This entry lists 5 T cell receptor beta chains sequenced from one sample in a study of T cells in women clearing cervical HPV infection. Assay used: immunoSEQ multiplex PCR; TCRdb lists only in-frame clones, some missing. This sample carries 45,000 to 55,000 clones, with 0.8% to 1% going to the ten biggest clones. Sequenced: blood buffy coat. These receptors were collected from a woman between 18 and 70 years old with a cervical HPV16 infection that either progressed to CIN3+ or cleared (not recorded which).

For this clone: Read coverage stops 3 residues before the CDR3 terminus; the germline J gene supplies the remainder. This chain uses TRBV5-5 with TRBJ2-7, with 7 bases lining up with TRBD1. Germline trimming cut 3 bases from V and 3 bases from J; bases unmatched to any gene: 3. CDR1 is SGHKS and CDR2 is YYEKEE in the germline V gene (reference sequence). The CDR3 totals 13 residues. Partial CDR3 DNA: TGTGCCAGCAGCTGGGACAGAAGCTACGAG. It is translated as CASSWDRSYE. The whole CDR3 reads CASSWDRSYEQYF.

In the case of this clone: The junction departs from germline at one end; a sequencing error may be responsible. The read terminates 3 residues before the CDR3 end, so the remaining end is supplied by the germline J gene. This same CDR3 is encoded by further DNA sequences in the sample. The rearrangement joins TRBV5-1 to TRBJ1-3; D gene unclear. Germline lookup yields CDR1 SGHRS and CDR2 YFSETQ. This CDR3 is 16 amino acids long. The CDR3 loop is CASSLQPTFSGNTIYF. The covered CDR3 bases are TGCGCCAGCAGCTTGCAGCCGACATTCTCTGGAAACACG.

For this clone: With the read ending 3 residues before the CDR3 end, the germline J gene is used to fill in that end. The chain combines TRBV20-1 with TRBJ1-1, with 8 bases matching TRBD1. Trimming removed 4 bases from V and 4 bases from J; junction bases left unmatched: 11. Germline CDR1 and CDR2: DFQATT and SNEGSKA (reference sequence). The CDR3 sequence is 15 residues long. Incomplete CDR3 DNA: TGCAGTGCTAAGGGATTCGGGACAGGCATCACTGAA. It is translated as CSAKGFGTGITE. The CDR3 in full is CSAKGFGTGITEAFF.

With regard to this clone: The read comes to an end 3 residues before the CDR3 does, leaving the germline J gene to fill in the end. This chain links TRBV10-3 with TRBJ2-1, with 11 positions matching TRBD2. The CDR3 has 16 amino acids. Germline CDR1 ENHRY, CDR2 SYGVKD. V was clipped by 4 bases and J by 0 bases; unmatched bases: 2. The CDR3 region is CAISVAGGLSYNEQFF. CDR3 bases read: TGTGCCATCAGTGTAGCGGGGGGGCTCTCCTACAATGAG.

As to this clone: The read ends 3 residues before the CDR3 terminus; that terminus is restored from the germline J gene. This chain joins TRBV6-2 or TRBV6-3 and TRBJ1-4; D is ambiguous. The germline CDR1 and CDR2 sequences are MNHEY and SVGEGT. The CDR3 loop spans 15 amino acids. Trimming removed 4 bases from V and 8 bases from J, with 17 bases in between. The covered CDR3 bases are TGTGCCAGCAGTTCTGAAGTTCTGGTCAGAGAAAAA. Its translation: CASSSEVLVREK. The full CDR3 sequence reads CASSSEVLVREKLFF.